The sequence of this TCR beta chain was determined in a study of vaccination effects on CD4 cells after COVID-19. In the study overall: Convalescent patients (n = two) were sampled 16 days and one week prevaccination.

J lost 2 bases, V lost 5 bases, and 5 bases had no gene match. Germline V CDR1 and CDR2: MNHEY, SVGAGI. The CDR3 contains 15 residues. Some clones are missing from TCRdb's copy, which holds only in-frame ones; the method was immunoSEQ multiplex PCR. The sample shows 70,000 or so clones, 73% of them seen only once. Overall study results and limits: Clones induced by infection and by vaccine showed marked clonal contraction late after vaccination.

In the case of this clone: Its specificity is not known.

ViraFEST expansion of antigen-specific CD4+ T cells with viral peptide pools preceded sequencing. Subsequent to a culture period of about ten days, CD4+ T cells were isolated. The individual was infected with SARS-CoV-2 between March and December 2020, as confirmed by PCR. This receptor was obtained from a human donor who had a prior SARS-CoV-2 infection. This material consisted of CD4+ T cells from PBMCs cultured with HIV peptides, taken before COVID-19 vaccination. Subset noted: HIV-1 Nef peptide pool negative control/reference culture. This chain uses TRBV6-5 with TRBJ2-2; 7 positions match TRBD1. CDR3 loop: CASSPGTANTGELFF. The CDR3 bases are TGTGCCAGCAGTCCCGGGACAGCAAACACCGGGGAGCTGTTTTTT.